This T cell receptor beta chain derives from a study of vaccination and CD4 T cells after COVID-19. This CDR3 has 16 amino acids. Trimming removed 5 bases from V and 2 bases from J, with 19 bases in between. The sample's time point: late sampling 161 to 241 days after vaccination in three convalescent patients. Study observations and caveats: For convalescent patients, 304 of the 307 vaccine-specific clones analyzed were classified as spike mono-reactive.

Remarks on this clonotype: Its antigen is not known.

TCRdb reprocessed the PCR reads via MiXCR and lists one record per CDR3 protein. The sample consists of 25,000 to 30,000 distinct CDR3 sequences, 50% of them appearing once. The source material was CD4+ T cells from blood, sampled about 7 months after SARS-CoV-2 vaccination. The receptor comes from a human donor who had recovered from COVID-19. The rearrangement uses TRBV12-3 or TRBV12-4 and TRBJ2-7; possible D gene TRBD2, 5 bases. The CDR3 coding sequence is TGTGCCAGCAGTCCCAGTCTTACGGAGGTGACCTACGAGCAGTACTTC. It encodes CASSPSLTEVTYEQYF.